The 17 T cell receptor beta chains below come from one sample, sequenced in a study of T cell responses to AZD1222 COVID-19 vaccine. Clones were sequenced by immunoSEQ multiplex PCR, and TCRdb holds only the in-frame ones, with some missing. The top ten clones hold 6.9% of a sample with 50,000 to 65,000 clones, approximately 86% of them seen once. The sample here was peripheral blood, taken 28 days after the second AZD1222 dose. These receptors originate from an adult who received the AZD1222 COVID-19 vaccine.

This clone was picked up one time. The gene calls are TRBV19 and TRBJ1-5; no clear D. Germline CDR1 and CDR2: LNHDA and SQIVND (reference sequence). This CDR3 is 14 amino acids long. The V and J ends lost 6 bases and 1 base respectively, with 10 bases between them. The CDR3 nucleotides are TGTGCCAGTAGCAATCCTTGGAGCAATCAGCCCCAGCATTTT. Amino acid sequence: CASSNPWSNQPQHF. Full variable domain (remainder filled in from reference TRBV19 and TRBJ1-5): DGGITQSPKYLFRKEGQNVTLSCEQNLNHDAMYWYRQDPGQGLRLIYYSQIVNDFQKGDIAEGYSVSREKKESFPLTVTSAQKNPTAFYLCASSNPWSNQPQHFGDGTRLSIL.

The chain has TRBV7-9 and TRBJ1-6; TRBD1 might be the D (6 bases). The CDR3 has 14 amino acids. V lost 3 bases, J lost 7 bases, and 10 bases lay in between. Germline V gene lookup returns CDR1 SEHNR and CDR2 FQNEAQ (reference sequence). The CDR3 nucleotides read TGTGCCAGCAGCTTCTGGACAGACAATTCACCCCTCCACTTT. Protein product: CASSFWTDNSPLHF.

The V gene is TRBV3-1 (or the pseudogene TRBV3-2), the J gene TRBJ2-7, with D possibly being TRBD1 (6 bases). The CDR3 is 15 residues long. V shed 8 bases and J shed 3 bases, with 20 bases lying between them. Germline assignment: CDR1 LGHDT and CDR2 YNNKEL (reference sequence). The CDR3 region has the DNA TGTGCCAGCGGCAAATTGCGGACAGACCTCTACGAGCAGTACTTC. It is translated as CASGKLRTDLYEQYF.

The chain joins TRBV7-2 to TRBJ1-2, with unresolved D. V lost 1 base and J lost 5, with 14 bases in between. CDR1 is SGHTA, CDR2 FQGNSA, per germline. The CDR3 extends over 15 amino acids. The CDR3 loop is CASSLVGTADYGYTF. For the CDR3, the DNA is TGTGCCAGCAGCTTAGTTGGAACAGCCGATTATGGCTACACCTTC. Complete variable domain (other parts from reference TRBV7-2 and TRBJ1-2): GAGVSQSPSNKVTEKGKDVELRCDPISGHTALYWYRQSLGQGLEFLIYFQGNSAPDKSGLPSDRFSAERTGGSVSTLTIQRTQQEDSAVYLCASSLVGTADYGYTFGSGTRLTVV.

The V and J genes are TRBV28 and TRBJ1-5, with a possible D match to TRBD1 (5 bases). V shed 3 bases and J shed 1 base, with 16 bases lying between them. The V gene's germline CDR1 is MDHEN and CDR2 SYDVKM. CDR3 size: 17 residues. The CDR3 DNA reads as TGTGCCAGCAGTTTCTTTGGCAGGGAAGACAGCAATCAGCCCCAGCATTTT. Translation: CASSFFGREDSNQPQHF.

This chain links TRBV30 with TRBJ1-4; 9 nucleotides agree with TRBD1. Germline V gene sequence: CDR1 GTSNPN, CDR2 SVGIG (reference sequence). This CDR3 region has 15 residues. The V and J ends lost 1 base and 8 bases, in that order; junction bases with no gene match: 8. The CDR3 DNA reads TGTGCCTGGAGTGCAATGACAGGGGGGAAGGAAAAACTGTTTTTT. Amino acid sequence: CAWSAMTGGKEKLFF.

The rearrangement uses TRBV20-1 and TRBJ2-7; TRBD2 matches 9 bases. Per the germline V gene, CDR1 is DFQATT and CDR2 is SNEGSKA (reference sequence). The trim removed 3 bases at V and 2 bases at J, leaving 8 bases unmatched. This CDR3 region has 15 residues. CDR3 nucleotides: TGCAGTGCTAGTCGGAACAGCGGGGGGACCTACGAGCAGTACTTC. Protein sequence: CSASRNSGGTYEQYF.

The gene calls are TRBV10-3 and TRBJ2-7, with D unresolved. CDR3 length: 14 amino acids. The V end was cut by 7 bases, the J end by 2 bases, with 15 bases between. From germline, CDR1 is ENHRY and CDR2 SYGVKD. This CDR3 reads CAITPQAIAYEQYF. The CDR3 DNA is TGTGCCATCACCCCGCAGGCCATAGCCTACGAGCAGTACTTC.

The chain links TRBV18 to TRBJ2-6, with a weak D call TRBD1 (5 bases). V was cut by 5 bases and J by 4 bases, with 18 bases left in between. This CDR3 contains 17 residues. Germline loops: CDR1 KGHSH, CDR2 LQKENI. The CDR3 DNA sequence: TGTGCCAGCTCATCAACCACCCAGGGAACCGGGGCCAACGTCCTGACTTTC. Translating gives CASSSTTQGTGANVLTF.

J is TRBJ2-7 and V is TRBV6-5; D unclear. Germline CDR1 MNHEY, CDR2 SVGAGI. The CDR3 totals 13 residues. The ends were cut back, 5 bases at V and 5 bases at J, with 13 bases in the middle. The CDR3 loop reads CASSPSVIDEQYF. As DNA, the CDR3 is TGTGCCAGCAGTCCTTCCGTGATAGACGAGCAGTACTTC.

J is TRBJ2-2 and V is TRBV5-4; D is undetermined. CDR3 length equals 15 residues. V shed 0 bases and J shed 5 bases, with 11 bases lying between them. CDR1 SGHNT and CDR2 YYREEE come from the germline V gene (reference sequence). The CDR3 reads CASSLAGRVTGELFF. For the CDR3, the DNA is TGTGCCAGCAGCTTGGCAGGAAGGGTAACCGGGGAGCTGTTTTTT.

This clone was counted once. The chain uses TRBV27 and TRBJ2-3, with TRBD2 as a possible D gene (5 bases). V lost 8 bases to trimming and J lost 1 base, with 16 bases between them. The CDR3 has 15 amino acids. CDR1 MNHEY and CDR2 SMNVEV come from the germline V gene (reference sequence). The CDR3: CASSPRGGGTDTQYF. The DNA for the CDR3 is TGTGCCAGCTCCCCACGCGGAGGCGGCACAGATACGCAGTATTTT.

This clone was seen a handful of times. The V and J genes are TRBV27 and TRBJ2-2; 9 nucleotides align to TRBD1. Trimming took 7 bases from V and 11 from J; bases not matched to a gene: 14. The germline V gene encodes CDR1 MNHEY and CDR2 SMNVEV (reference sequence). CDR3 size: 15 residues. The CDR3 region has the DNA TGTGCCAGCACCGGAGCGGACAGGGGTGCTCTAGAGCTGTTTTTT. It is translated as CASTGADRGALELFF.

This rearrangement joins TRBV7-9 to TRBJ1-6, with D hard to call. V was clipped by 3 bases and J by 5 bases, with 8 bases between them. Germline values: CDR1 SEHNR, CDR2 FQNEAQ (reference sequence). The length of the CDR3 is 14 residues. CDR3 sequence: CASSLPPHNSPLHF. Written as DNA, the CDR3 is TGTGCCAGCAGCTTGCCTCCCCATAATTCACCCCTCCACTTT.

This chain links TRBV6-5 with TRBJ1-1; no firm D call. Germline loops: CDR1 MNHEY, CDR2 SVGAGI. V was clipped by 6 bases and J by 3 bases, with 14 bases between them. The CDR3 consists of 14 residues. In DNA, the CDR3 is TGTGCCAGCAGGGCACGTTTTAGGGACACTGAAGCTTTCTTT. Protein: CASRARFRDTEAFF.

V is TRBV7-2 and J is TRBJ1-6; the D is unclear. Germline loops: CDR1 SGHTA, CDR2 FQGNSA. V was clipped by 6 bases and J by 8 bases, with 11 bases between them. The CDR3 sequence is 13 residues long. Written as DNA, the CDR3 is TGTGCCAGCAGAGAGACTGTGGATTCACCCCTCCACTTT. Translation: CASRETVDSPLHF.

This clone was counted only a few times. This chain connects TRBV10-1 to TRBJ2-3; D may be TRBD2 (5 bases). CDR3 length equals 15 residues. V lost 5 bases to trimming and J lost 2 bases, with 14 bases between them. The germline gives CDR1 WNHNN, CDR2 SYGVQD (reference sequence). The CDR3 bases are TGCGCCAGCAGTCAAGCGGAGAGACTCACAGATACGCAGTATTTT. This translates into CASSQAERLTDTQYF.